The table lists the clone carrying this T cell receptor beta chain with a count of one. These data belong to a study of T cell changes during pregnancy in multiple sclerosis. The CDR3 loop spans 15 amino acids. Germline V gene sequence: CDR1 SQVTM, CDR2 ANQGSEA. V lost 6 bases, J lost 1 base, and 18 bases lay in between. TCRdb's copy holds only in-frame clones and misses some; the assay was immunoSEQ multiplex PCR. This table has approximately 100,000 clones, 80% to 95% appearing once. The TCR sequence derives from a female donor with multiple sclerosis, enrolled in a pregnancy study. The specimen comprised peripheral blood, sampled after pregnancy. The chain employs TRBV29-1 and TRBJ2-5; tentative D call: TRBD1 (5 bases). CDR3 sequence reads: CSVAQAQALQETQYF. In DNA form, the CDR3 reads TGCAGCGTCGCCCAAGCACAGGCGCTCCAAGAGACCCAGTACTTC.